This T cell receptor beta chain was recovered during a study of Ad26.COV2.S vaccination and SARS-CoV-2 variants. For the study at large: Donor participated within the Ad26.COV2.S arm of the COV1001 trial. Participants got Ad26.COV2.S intramuscularly, once or twice 56 days apart.

Libraries were prepared by immunoSEQ multiplex PCR; TCRdb keeps only in-frame clonotypes and omits some of them. The sample has some 420,000 clones; more than 75% are singletons. Treatment: over 15 received Ad26.COV2.S at low or high dose, single or two shots; roughly five received placebo; per-sample allocation not given. Sampling was performed 63 days after the first vaccine or placebo injection. Germline V gene lookup returns CDR1 LNHDA and CDR2 SQIVND (reference sequence). The junction had 6 bases not matched to a gene; V was cut back by 5 bases and J by 7 bases. CDR3 length: 13 residues. This specimen consisted of peripheral blood, obtained in a trial of Ad26.COV2.S vaccine versus placebo. The clonotype was recovered from a person between 18 and 59 years old who received the Ad26.COV2.S COVID-19 vaccine or a placebo. The chain employs TRBV19 and TRBJ2-5, with 8 positions matching TRBD1. The CDR3 DNA reads as TGTGCCAGTAGTCCGGACAGGGAAAGGACCCAGTACTTC. This encodes CASSPDRERTQYF.